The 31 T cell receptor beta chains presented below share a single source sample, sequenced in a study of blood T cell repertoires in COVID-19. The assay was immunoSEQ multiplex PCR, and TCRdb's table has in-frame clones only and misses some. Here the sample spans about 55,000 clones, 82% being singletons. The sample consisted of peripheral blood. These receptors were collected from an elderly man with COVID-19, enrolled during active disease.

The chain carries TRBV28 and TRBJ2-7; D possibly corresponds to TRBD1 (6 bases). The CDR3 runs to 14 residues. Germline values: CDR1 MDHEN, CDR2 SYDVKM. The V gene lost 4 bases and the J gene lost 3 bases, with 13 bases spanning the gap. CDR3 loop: CASSSPQGSYEQYF. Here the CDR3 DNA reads TGTGCCAGCAGTTCTCCTCAGGGGAGCTACGAGCAGTACTTC.

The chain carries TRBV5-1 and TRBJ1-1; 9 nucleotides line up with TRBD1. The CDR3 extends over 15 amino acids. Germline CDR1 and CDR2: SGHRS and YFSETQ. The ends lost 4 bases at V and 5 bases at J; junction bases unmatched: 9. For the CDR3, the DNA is TGCGCCAGCAGCGGACAGGGGAGGGGAGAGACTGAAGCTTTCTTT. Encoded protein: CASSGQGRGETEAFF. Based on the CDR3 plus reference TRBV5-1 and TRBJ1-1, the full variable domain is KAGVTQTPRYLIKTRGQQVTLSCSPISGHRSVSWYQQTPGQGLQFLFEYFSETQRNKGNFPGRFSGRQFSNSRSEMNVSTLELGDSALYLCASSGQGRGETEAFFGQGTRLTVV.

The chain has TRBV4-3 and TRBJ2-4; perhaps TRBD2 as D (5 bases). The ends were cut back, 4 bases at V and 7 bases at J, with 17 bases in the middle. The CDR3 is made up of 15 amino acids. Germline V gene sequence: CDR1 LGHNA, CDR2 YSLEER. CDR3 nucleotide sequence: TGCGCCAGCAGCCCCCCGGTTGCGGGCCGCAACATTCAGTACTTC. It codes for CASSPPVAGRNIQYF.

The CDR3 reads CASSPRGRGAHTYEQYF. CDR3 sequence (DNA): TGTGCCAGCAGCCCAAGAGGGCGGGGGGCTCATACCTACGAGCAGTACTTC. This chain uses TRBV7-8 with TRBJ2-7, with 8 bases identical to TRBD2. The trim removed 5 bases at V and 2 bases at J, leaving 14 bases unmatched. This CDR3 contains 17 residues. Germline V lookup: CDR1 SGHVS, CDR2 FQNEAQ.

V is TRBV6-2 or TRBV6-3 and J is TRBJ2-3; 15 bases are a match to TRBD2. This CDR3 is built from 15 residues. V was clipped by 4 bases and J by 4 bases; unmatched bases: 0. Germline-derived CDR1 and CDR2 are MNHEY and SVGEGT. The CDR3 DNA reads TGTGCCAGCAGTTGGACTAGCGGGAGGGCAGATACGCAGTATTTT. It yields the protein CASSWTSGRADTQYF.

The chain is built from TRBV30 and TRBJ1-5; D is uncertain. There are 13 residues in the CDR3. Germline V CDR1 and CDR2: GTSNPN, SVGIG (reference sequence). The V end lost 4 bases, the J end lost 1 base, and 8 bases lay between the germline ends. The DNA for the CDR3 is TGTGCCTGGACCGCGGGGAGCAATCAGCCCCAGCATTTT. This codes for CAWTAGSNQPQHF.

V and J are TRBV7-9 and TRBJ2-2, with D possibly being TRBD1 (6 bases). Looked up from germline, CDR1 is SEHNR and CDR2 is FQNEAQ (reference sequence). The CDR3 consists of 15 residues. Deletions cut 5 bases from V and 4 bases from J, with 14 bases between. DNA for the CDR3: TGTGCCAGCAGCCGAGTGGGGGCGGTCACCGGGGAGCTGTTTTTT. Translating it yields CASSRVGAVTGELFF.

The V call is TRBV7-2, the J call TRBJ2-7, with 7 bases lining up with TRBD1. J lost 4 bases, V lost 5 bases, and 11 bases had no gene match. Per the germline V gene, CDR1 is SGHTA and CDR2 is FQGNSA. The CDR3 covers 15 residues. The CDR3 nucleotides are TGTGCCAGCAGCCCCTCCCTGACAGGGACATACGAGCAGTACGTC. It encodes CASSPSLTGTYEQYV.

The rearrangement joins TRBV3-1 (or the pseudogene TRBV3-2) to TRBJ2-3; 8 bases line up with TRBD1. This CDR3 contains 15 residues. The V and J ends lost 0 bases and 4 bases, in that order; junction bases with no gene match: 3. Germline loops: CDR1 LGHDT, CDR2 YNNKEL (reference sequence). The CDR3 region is CASSQEADRADTQYF. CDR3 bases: TGTGCCAGCAGCCAAGAGGCGGACAGGGCAGATACGCAGTATTTT.

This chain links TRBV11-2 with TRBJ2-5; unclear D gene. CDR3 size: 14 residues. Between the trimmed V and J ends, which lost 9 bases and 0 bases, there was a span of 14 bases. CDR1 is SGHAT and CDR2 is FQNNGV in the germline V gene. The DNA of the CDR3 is TGTGCCAGTGCCATTCTATCGTACCAAGAGACCCAGTACTTC. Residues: CASAILSYQETQYF.

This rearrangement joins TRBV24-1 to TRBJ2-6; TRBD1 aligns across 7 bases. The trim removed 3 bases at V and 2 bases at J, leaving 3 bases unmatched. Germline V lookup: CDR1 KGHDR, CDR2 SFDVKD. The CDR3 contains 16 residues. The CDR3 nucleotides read TGTGCCACCAGTGATCCACAGGGGACTGGGGCCAACGTCCTGACTTTC. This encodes CATSDPQGTGANVLTF.

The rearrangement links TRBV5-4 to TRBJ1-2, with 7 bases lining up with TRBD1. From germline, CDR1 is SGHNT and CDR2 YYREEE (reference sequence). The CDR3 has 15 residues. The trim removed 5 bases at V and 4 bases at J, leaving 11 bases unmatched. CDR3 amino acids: CASSRRTGAFYGYTF. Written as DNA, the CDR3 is TGTGCCAGCAGTCGTCGGACAGGCGCCTTCTATGGCTACACCTTC.

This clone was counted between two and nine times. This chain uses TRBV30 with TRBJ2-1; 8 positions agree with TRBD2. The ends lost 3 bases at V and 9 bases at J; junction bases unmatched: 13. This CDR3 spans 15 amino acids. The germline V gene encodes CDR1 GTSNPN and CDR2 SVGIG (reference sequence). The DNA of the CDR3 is TGTGCCTGGAGACGCTCCGGGACTAGGCATCGTGAGCAGTTCTTC. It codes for CAWRRSGTRHREQFF.

For the CDR3, the DNA is TGTGCCAGCAGTTACCGGACAGGGGGTTACTCACCCCTCCACTTT. It codes for CASSYRTGGYSPLHF. V and J are TRBV6-2 or TRBV6-3 and TRBJ1-6; TRBD1 matches at 10 bases. Trimming removed 2 bases from V and 10 bases from J; junction bases left unmatched: 5. The CDR3 runs to 15 residues. Germline V gives CDR1 MNHEY, CDR2 SVGEGT.

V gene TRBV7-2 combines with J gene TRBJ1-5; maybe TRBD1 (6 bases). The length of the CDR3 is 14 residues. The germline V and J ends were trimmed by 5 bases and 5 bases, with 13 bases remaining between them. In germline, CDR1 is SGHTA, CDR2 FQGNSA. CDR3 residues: CASSPGDLYQPQHF. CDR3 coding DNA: TGTGCCAGCAGCCCAGGGGACCTCTATCAGCCCCAGCATTTT.

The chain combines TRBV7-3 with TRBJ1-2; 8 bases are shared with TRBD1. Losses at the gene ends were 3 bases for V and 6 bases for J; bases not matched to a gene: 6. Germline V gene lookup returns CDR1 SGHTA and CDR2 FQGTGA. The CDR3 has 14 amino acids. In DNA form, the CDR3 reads TGTGCCAGCAGCTTTACCGACAGGGGAAATGGCTACACCTTC. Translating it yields CASSFTDRGNGYTF.

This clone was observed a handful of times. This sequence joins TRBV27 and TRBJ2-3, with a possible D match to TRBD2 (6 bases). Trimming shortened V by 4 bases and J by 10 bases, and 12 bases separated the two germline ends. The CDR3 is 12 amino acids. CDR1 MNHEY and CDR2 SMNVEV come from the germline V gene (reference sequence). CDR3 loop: CASSSLREAQYF. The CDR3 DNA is TGTGCCAGCAGTTCCCTTAGGGAGGCGCAGTATTTT.

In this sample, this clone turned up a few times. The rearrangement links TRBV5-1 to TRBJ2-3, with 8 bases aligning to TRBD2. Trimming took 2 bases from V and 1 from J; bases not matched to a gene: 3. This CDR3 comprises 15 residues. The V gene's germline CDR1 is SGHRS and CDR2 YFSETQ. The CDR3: CASSFGTRGTDTQYF. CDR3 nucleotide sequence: TGCGCCAGCAGCTTCGGGACTAGGGGCACAGATACGCAGTATTTT.

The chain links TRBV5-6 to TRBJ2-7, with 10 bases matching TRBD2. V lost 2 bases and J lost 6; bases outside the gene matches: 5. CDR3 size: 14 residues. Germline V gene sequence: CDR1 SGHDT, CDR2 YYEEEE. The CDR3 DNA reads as TGTGCCAGCAGCTTAGTAGCGGGAGGTGGCGAGCAGTACGTC. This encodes CASSLVAGGGEQYV.

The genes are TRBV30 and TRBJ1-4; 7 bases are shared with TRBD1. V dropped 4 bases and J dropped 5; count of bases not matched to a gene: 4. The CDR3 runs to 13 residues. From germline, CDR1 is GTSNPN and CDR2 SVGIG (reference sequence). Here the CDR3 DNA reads TGTGCCTGGAACAGGGGAGGAAATGAAAAACTGTTTTTT. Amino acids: CAWNRGGNEKLFF.

The chain's CDR3 is CASSQLIVPGQGSGYTF. CDR3 nucleotide sequence: TGCGCCAGCAGTCAATTGATAGTCCCGGGACAGGGTTCCGGCTACACCTTC. This chain links TRBV23-1 with TRBJ1-2; TRBD1 matches 9 bases. TRBV23-1 is recorded as an ORF, its role being uncertain. The length of the CDR3 is 17 residues. Losses at the gene ends were 1 base for V and 8 bases for J; bases not matched to a gene: 14.

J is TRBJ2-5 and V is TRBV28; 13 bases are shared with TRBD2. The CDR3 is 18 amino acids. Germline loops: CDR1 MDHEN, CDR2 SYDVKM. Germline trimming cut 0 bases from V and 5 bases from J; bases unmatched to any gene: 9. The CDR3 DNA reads TGTGCCAGCAGTTTATGGGGGACTAGCGGGGCTCTACTGGAGACCCAGTACTTC. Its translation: CASSLWGTSGALLETQYF.

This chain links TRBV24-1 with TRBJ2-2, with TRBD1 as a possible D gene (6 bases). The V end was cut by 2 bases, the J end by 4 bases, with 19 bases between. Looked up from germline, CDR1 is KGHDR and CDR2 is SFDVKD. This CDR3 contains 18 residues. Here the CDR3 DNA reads TGTGCCACCAGTGATTCGTTTCACAGGGAAGGTAGCACCGGGGAGCTGTTTTTT. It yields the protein CATSDSFHREGSTGELFF.

CDR3 coding DNA: TGCAGCGTTGGTAGAGAATCCTCCGGCACTGAAGCTTTCTTT. Protein: CSVGRESSGTEAFF. This rearrangement joins TRBV29-1 to TRBJ1-1; D gene uncertain. The CDR3 is made up of 14 amino acids. CDR1 SQVTM and CDR2 ANQGSEA come from the germline V gene. V lost 4 bases and J lost 4, with 16 bases in between. The variable domain in full, with the rest retrieved from reference TRBV29-1 and TRBJ1-1, is SAVISQKPSRDICQRGTSLTIQCQVDSQVTMMFWYRQQPGQSLTLIATANQGSEATYESGFVIDKFPISRPNLTFSTLTVSNMSPEDSSIYLCSVGRESSGTEAFFGQGTRLTVV.

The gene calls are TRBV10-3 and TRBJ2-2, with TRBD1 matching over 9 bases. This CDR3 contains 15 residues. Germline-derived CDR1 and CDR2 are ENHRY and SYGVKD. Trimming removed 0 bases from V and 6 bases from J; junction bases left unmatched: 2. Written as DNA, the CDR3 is TGTGCCATCAGTGAGTCGCGGACAGGGGCCGGGGAGCTGTTTTTT. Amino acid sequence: CAISESRTGAGELFF.

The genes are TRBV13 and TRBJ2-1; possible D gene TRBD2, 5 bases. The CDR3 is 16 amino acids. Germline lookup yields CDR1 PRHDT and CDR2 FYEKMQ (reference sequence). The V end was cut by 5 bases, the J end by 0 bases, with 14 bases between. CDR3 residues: CASSPSTGSSYNEQFF. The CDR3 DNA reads TGTGCCAGCAGCCCCAGCACTGGGAGCTCCTACAATGAGCAGTTCTTC.

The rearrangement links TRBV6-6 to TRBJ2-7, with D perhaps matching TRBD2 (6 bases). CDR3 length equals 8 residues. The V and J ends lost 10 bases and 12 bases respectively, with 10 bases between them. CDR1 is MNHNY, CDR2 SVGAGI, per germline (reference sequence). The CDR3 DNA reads TGTGCCACCAGGGAGGTGTACGTC. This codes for CATREVYV.

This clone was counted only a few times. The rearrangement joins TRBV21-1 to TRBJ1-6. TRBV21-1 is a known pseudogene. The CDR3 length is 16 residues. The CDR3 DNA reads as TGTGCCAGCAGCAAAAATCAGCGGATCCCAAATTCACCCCTCCACTTT. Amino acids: CASSKNQRIPNSPLHF.

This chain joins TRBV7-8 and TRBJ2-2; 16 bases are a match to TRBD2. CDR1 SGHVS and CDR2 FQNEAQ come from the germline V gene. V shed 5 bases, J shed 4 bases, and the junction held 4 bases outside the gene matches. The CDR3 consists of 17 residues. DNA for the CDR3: TGTGCCAGCAGCCCGGGACTAGCGGGAGGGACCACCGGGGAGCTGTTTTTT. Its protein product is CASSPGLAGGTTGELFF.

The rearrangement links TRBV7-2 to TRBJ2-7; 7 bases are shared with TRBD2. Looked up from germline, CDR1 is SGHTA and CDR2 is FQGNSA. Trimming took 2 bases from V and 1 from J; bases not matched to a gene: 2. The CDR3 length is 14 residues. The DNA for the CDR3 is TGTGCCAGCAGCTTAAGCGGGGTTTCCTACGAGCAGTACGTC. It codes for CASSLSGVSYEQYV.

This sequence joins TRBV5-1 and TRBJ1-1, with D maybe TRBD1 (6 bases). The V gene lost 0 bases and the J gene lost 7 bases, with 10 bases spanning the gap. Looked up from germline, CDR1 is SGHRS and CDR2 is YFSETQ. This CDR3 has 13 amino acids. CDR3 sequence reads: CASSLEQGGEAFF. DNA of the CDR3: TGCGCCAGCAGCTTGGAACAGGGCGGTGAAGCTTTCTTT.